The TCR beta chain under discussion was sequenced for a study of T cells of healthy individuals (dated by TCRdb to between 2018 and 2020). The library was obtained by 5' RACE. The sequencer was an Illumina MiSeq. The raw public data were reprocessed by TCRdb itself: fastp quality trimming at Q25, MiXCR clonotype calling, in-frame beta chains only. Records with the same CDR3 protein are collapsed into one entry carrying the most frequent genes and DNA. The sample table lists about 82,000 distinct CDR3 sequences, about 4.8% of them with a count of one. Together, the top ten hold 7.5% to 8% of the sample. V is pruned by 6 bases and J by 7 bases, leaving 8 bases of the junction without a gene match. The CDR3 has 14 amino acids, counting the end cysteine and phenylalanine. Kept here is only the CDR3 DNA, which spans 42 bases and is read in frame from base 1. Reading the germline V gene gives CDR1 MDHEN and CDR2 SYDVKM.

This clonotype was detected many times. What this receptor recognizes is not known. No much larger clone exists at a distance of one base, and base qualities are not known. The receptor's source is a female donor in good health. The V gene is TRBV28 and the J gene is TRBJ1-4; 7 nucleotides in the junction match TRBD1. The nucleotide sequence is TGTGCCAGCAGCCTAGGGGGCAAGCGTGAAAAACTGTTTTTT. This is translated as CASSLGGKREKLFF.